The clone carrying this TCR beta chain has only a few counts. This record comes from a study of patients and donors after allogeneic stem cell transplantation. TCRdb passed the RT-PCR reads through MiXCR, listing each CDR3 protein once. The sample has about 960,000 distinct CDR3 sequences, more than 15% seen once. The CDR3 runs to 17 residues. Germline assignment: CDR1 SEHNR and CDR2 FQNEAQ (reference sequence). Trimming took off 2 bases at V and 0 bases at J, with 17 bases between the two ends. This chain links TRBV7-9 with TRBJ2-7; maybe TRBD2 (6 bases). Sequencing was performed on blood, either unsorted or a sorted T cell fraction (not recorded which). This TCR was recovered from a human donor who was either an allogeneic HSCT recipient or a stem cell or donor lymphocyte infusion donor (not recorded which). It is not recorded whose cells these are; they may come from a transplant donor. The CDR3 sequence is CASSLSLSGRSSYEQYF. Written as DNA, the CDR3 is TGTGCCAGCAGCTTAAGTTTGAGCGGGCGTAGCTCCTACGAGCAGTACTTC.